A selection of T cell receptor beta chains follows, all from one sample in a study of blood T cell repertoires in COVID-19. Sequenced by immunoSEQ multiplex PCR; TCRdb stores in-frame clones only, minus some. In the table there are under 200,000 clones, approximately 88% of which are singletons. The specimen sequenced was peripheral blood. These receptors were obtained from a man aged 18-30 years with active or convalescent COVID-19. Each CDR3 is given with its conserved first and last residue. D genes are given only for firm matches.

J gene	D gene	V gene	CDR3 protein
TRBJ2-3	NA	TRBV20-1	CSVERGDTQYF
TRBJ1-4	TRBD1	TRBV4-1	CASSQDNRGWEKLFF
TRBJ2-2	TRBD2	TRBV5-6	CASSRIAGALDTGELFF
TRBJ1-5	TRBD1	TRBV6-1	CASSESSRGNQPQHF
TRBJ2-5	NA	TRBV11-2	CASSFHPGEETQYF
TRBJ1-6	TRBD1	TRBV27	CASSLGTGTGFSPLHF
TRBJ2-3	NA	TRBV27	CASSPRGSREAHTQYF
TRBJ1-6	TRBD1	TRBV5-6	CASGPWDRDNSPLHF
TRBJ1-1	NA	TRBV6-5	CASSYWGQGDTEAFF
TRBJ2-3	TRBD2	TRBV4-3	CASSQDEGRGDTQYF
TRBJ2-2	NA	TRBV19	CASRALVRHSTGELFF
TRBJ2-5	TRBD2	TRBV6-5	CASRPPGLAEETQYF
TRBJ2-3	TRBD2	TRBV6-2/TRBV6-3	CASSWSLAGGPSTDTQYF
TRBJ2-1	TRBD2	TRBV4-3	CASSHAQRGNEQFF
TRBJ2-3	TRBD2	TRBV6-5	CASRVSLAGVDTQYF
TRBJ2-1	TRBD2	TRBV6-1	CASSETSGSSNEQFF
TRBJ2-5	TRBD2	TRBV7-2	CAVGAGVETQYF
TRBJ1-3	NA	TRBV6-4	CATGTPGNTIYF
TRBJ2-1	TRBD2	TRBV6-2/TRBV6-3	CASSYSIGSGRNNEQFF
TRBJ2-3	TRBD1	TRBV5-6	CASSDMGGQGSTDTQYF
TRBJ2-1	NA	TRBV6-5	CASSSASGSGEQFF
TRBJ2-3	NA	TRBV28	CASSFGAGNTDTQYF
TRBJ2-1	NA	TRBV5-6	CASTSWVSGANEQFF
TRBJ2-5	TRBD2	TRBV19	CASSIPGLAGYQETQYF
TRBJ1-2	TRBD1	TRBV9	CASSEAPGQGYGYTF